A single sample gave rise to the 27 T cell receptor beta chains below, sequenced in a study of blood T cell repertoires in COVID-19. Clones were read by immunoSEQ multiplex PCR, and TCRdb kept only the in-frame ones, dropping some. The table lists roughly 100,000 clones, around 84% of them singletons, with about 3% in the top ten. Sequences were obtained from peripheral blood. The receptors shown here come from a man aged 50-60 years with active or convalescent COVID-19.

This sequence joins TRBV19 and TRBJ1-5, with TRBD1 as a possible D gene (5 bases). The CDR3 is 13 amino acids. The germline CDR1 and CDR2 sequences are LNHDA and SQIVND (reference sequence). Trimming stripped 3 bases from V and 4 bases from J, with 7 bases between. The CDR3 coding sequence is TGTGCCAGTAGTATGGGGGGGAATCAGCCCCAGCATTTT. Its translation is CASSMGGNQPQHF.

The V and J genes are TRBV7-2 and TRBJ2-1, with 12 bases identical to TRBD1. V was pared by 4 bases and J by 8 bases, with 6 bases of the junction left unmatched. Germline V gene lookup returns CDR1 SGHTA and CDR2 FQGNSA. The CDR3 runs to 15 residues. The CDR3 nucleotides are TGTGCCAGCAGCTCCGCCGGGACAGGGGGCTATGAGCAGTTCTTC. This encodes CASSSAGTGGYEQFF.

This chain connects TRBV29-1 to TRBJ2-1, with 8 positions matching TRBD2. V lost 8 bases, J lost 5 bases, and 14 bases stayed unmatched. Germline values: CDR1 SQVTM, CDR2 ANQGSEA. This CDR3 comprises 15 residues. Written as DNA, the CDR3 is TGCAGCCCACCGGAGACGGGGGGGCCCCACAATGAGCAGTTCTTC. It yields the protein CSPPETGGPHNEQFF.

The chain carries TRBV28 and TRBJ2-1; TRBD2 matches 13 bases. From germline, CDR1 is MDHEN and CDR2 SYDVKM. J was trimmed by 5 bases and V by 3 bases; bases with no gene match: 13. This CDR3 comprises 19 residues. As DNA, the CDR3 is TGTGCCAGCAGTTTCATTCTTACTAGCGGGGGGGTATTCCACAATGAGCAGTTCTTC. Its protein is CASSFILTSGGVFHNEQFF.

CDR3 nucleotides: TGTGCCAGCAGTTTACAGGTATCCTCACCCCTCCACTTT. Its protein is CASSLQVSSPLHF. The rearrangement joins TRBV12-3 or TRBV12-4 to TRBJ1-6; D gene uncertain. This CDR3 spans 13 amino acids. V lost 2 bases and J lost 10, with 9 bases in between.

CDR3 amino acids: CSVEEGQGRRAFF. CDR3 nucleotide sequence: TGCAGCGTTGAAGAGGGACAGGGGCGCCGAGCTTTCTTT. The rearrangement uses TRBV29-1 and TRBJ1-1; 10 nucleotides match TRBD1. The CDR3 has 13 amino acids. J was trimmed by 10 bases and V by 0 bases; bases with no gene match: 5. The germline V gene has CDR1 SQVTM and CDR2 ANQGSEA.

The chain links TRBV28 to TRBJ1-2, with a possible D match to TRBD1 (5 bases). V was shortened by 1 base and J by 4 bases, with 10 bases between the two germline ends. The CDR3 sequence is 14 residues long. Germline V lookup: CDR1 MDHEN, CDR2 SYDVKM. In nucleotides, the CDR3 is TGTGCCAGCAGTTTATCGGGGGAACTCTATGGCTACACCTTC. Translating it yields CASSLSGELYGYTF.

The rearrangement joins TRBV6-5 to TRBJ2-1; D possibly corresponds to TRBD2 (5 bases). The CDR3 is made up of 15 amino acids. CDR1 is MNHEY and CDR2 is SVGAGI in the germline V gene. The germline V and J ends were trimmed by 2 bases and 8 bases, with 16 bases remaining between them. CDR3 bases: TGTGCCAGCAGTTACGTGGAGGTTTCCATCTATGAGCAGTTCTTC. Its translation is CASSYVEVSIYEQFF.

This clone showed up just once. The rearrangement joins TRBV9 to TRBJ2-5; 9 nucleotides agree with TRBD2. CDR3 length: 17 amino acids. J lost 1 base, V lost 1 base, and 8 bases had no gene match. Germline CDR1 is SGDLS and CDR2 is YYNGEE. The CDR3 DNA follows: TGTGCCAGCAGCGTATCGGCGAGCGGGGGGACCCAAGAGACCCAGTACTTC. This sequence encodes CASSVSASGGTQETQYF.

The V and J genes are TRBV27 and TRBJ1-2, with 7 bases aligning to TRBD1. V was pared by 7 bases and J by 2 bases, with 4 bases of the junction left unmatched. The CDR3 covers 13 residues. The V gene's germline CDR1 is MNHEY and CDR2 SMNVEV (reference sequence). CDR3 sequence: CASTTTGNYGYTF. As DNA, the CDR3 is TGTGCCAGCACCACGACAGGGAACTATGGCTACACCTTC.

The chain is built from TRBV4-3 and TRBJ2-7; D gene uncertain. CDR3 length: 15 residues. The V and J ends lost 1 base and 0 bases respectively, with 10 bases between them. Per germline, CDR1 LGHNA and CDR2 YSLEER. The CDR3 loop reads CASSQGYSPSYEQYF. CDR3 DNA sequence: TGCGCCAGCAGCCAAGGGTACAGTCCCTCCTACGAGCAGTACTTC.

The chain links TRBV7-8 to TRBJ1-5; no reliable D call. The CDR3 loop spans 15 amino acids. Germline CDR1 reads SGHVS; CDR2 reads FQNEAQ. V was trimmed by 2 bases and J by 4 bases, leaving 12 bases between them. CDR3 bases: TGTGCCAGCAGCTTACGTGAACAGATGAATCAGCCCCAGCATTTT. Its translation: CASSLREQMNQPQHF.

The rearrangement links TRBV15 to TRBJ2-7, with TRBD2 matching 9 bases. This CDR3 contains 16 residues. V shed 0 bases, J shed 0 bases, and the junction held 3 bases outside the gene matches. Germline assignment: CDR1 LNHNV and CDR2 YYDKDF (reference sequence). CDR3 sequence reads: CATSRDIAGASYEQYF. CDR3 nucleotides: TGTGCCACCAGCAGAGATATAGCGGGGGCCTCCTACGAGCAGTACTTC.

The rearrangement joins TRBV27 to TRBJ2-7; no reliable D call. CDR3 length equals 14 residues. The germline V gene has CDR1 MNHEY and CDR2 SMNVEV (reference sequence). CDR3 amino acids: CASSLSVSSYEQYV. The CDR3 bases are TGTGCCAGCAGTCTATCTGTTAGCTCCTACGAGCAGTACGTC.

The V gene is TRBV15, the J gene TRBJ1-2, with D unresolved. Germline CDR1 LNHNV, CDR2 YYDKDF (reference sequence). V lost 0 bases to trimming and J lost 8 bases, with 7 bases between them. The CDR3 has 12 amino acids. CDR3 sequence: CATSRDETGYTF. For the CDR3, the DNA is TGTGCCACCAGCAGAGATGAGACAGGCTACACCTTC.

The chain combines TRBV21-1 with TRBJ2-7; the D call in the table, TRBD2, was not verified against the DNA. TRBV21-1 is labeled a pseudogene. The CDR3 runs 11 residues. The CDR3 here is CASSNPGEQYF. CDR3 nucleotides: TGTGCCAGCAGCAATCCCGGCGAGCAGTACTTC.

The chain combines TRBV7-6 with TRBJ1-5, with 8 bases fitting TRBD1. The germline V gene encodes CDR1 SGHVS and CDR2 FNYEAQ. This CDR3 comprises 17 residues. V lost 1 base, J lost 0 bases, and 5 bases stayed unmatched. DNA for the CDR3: TGTGCCAGCAGCTTAGGGACAGGGATCGATAGCAATCAGCCCCAGCATTTT. As protein: CASSLGTGIDSNQPQHF.

The CDR3 nucleotides are TGCGCCAGCAGCTTGACAGGCGAAGATTACAATGAGCAGTTCTTC. Protein sequence: CASSLTGEDYNEQFF. V is TRBV5-1 and J is TRBJ2-1; TRBD1 might be the D (5 bases). The CDR3 length is 15 residues. The germline V gene encodes CDR1 SGHRS and CDR2 YFSETQ. V was cut by 1 base and J by 4 bases, with 12 bases left in between.

The chain employs TRBV28 and TRBJ1-1; D unresolved. Looked up from germline, CDR1 is MDHEN and CDR2 is SYDVKM. The CDR3 length is 13 residues. V was clipped by 2 bases and J by 1 base, with 5 bases between them. The CDR3, as DNA: TGTGCCAGCAGTTTAATCAGGAACACTGAAGCTTTCTTT. It translates to CASSLIRNTEAFF.

This clone has just a few counts. The rearrangement uses TRBV7-9 and TRBJ2-5; 10 positions agree with TRBD2. V was pared by 2 bases and J by 0 bases, with 6 bases of the junction left unmatched. From germline, CDR1 is SEHNR and CDR2 FQNEAQ (reference sequence). CDR3 length: 17 amino acids. The CDR3 loop is CASSLPTSGEYQETQYF. CDR3 coding DNA: TGTGCCAGCAGCTTACCTACTAGCGGGGAGTACCAAGAGACCCAGTACTTC. The complete variable domain, with remaining parts taken from reference TRBV7-9 and TRBJ2-5, reads DTGVSQNPRHKITKRGQNVTFRCDPISEHNRLYWYRQTLGQGPEFLTYFQNEAQLEKSRLLSDRFSAERPKGSFSTLEIQRTEQGDSAMYLCASSLPTSGEYQETQYFGPGTRLLVL.

The chain couples TRBV6-4 to TRBJ1-1, with 9 positions matching TRBD1. Germline V gene sequence: CDR1 MRHNA, CDR2 SNTAGT. This CDR3 contains 14 residues. The ends lost 6 bases at V and 6 bases at J; junction bases unmatched: 8. The CDR3 DNA follows: TGTGCCAGCAGCGCGGACAGGGGCTCCGCTGAAGCTTTCTTT. It translates to CASSADRGSAEAFF.

CDR3 region: CASSWAGDRPGEKLFF. The CDR3, as DNA: TGTGCCAGCAGTTGGGCAGGGGACCGCCCCGGGGAAAAACTGTTTTTT. The chain couples TRBV28 to TRBJ1-4, with D possibly TRBD1 on 6 matching bases. V was shortened by 4 bases and J by 8 bases, with 20 bases between the two germline ends. CDR1 and CDR2 from the germline V gene are MDHEN and SYDVKM. The CDR3 length is 16 residues.

This clone was picked up a small number of times. The V call is TRBV18, the J call TRBJ1-5; 8 bases match TRBD1. Germline V gene data show CDR1 as KGHSH and CDR2 as LQKENI. This CDR3 is built from 15 residues. Trimming took 3 bases from V and 4 from J; bases not matched to a gene: 5. CDR3 nucleotide sequence: TGTGCCAGCTCACCGAACAGGGGGATTAATCAGCCCCAGCATTTT. Translation gives CASSPNRGINQPQHF.

The chain links TRBV6-1 to TRBJ2-7; D remains unclear. V was pared by 3 bases and J by 6 bases, with 12 bases between. Per germline, CDR1 MNHNS and CDR2 SASEGT. This CDR3 is built from 13 residues. The CDR3 DNA reads as TGTGCCAGCAGTGACCCTAACAGATCCGAGCAGTACGTC. It translates to CASSDPNRSEQYV.

Ten or more counts support this clone. This chain uses TRBV6-1 with TRBJ2-1, with a tentative D call TRBD1 (6 bases). The germline gives CDR1 MNHNS, CDR2 SASEGT. This CDR3 has 15 residues. V was shortened by 2 bases and J by 4 bases, with 12 bases between the two germline ends. The chain's CDR3 is CASSESGDGYNEQFF. In DNA, the CDR3 is TGTGCCAGCAGTGAATCAGGGGATGGATACAATGAGCAGTTCTTC.

The V call is TRBV6-5, the J call TRBJ2-3; perhaps TRBD1 as D (5 bases). V lost 2 bases, J lost 4 bases, and 16 bases lay in between. There are 16 residues in the CDR3. Germline V gives CDR1 MNHEY, CDR2 SVGAGI. CDR3 nucleotides: TGTGCCAGCAGTTACGAGTCGGCAGGGAACCCAGATACGCAGTATTTT. It specifies CASSYESAGNPDTQYF.

The V and J genes are TRBV20-1 and TRBJ1-2; D remains ambiguous. CDR1 DFQATT and CDR2 SNEGSKA come from the germline V gene (reference sequence). V was pared by 6 bases and J by 3 bases, with 8 bases between. CDR3 length equals 11 residues. The CDR3 bases are TGCAGTGCGCGGAGGGACTATGGCTACACCTTC. It encodes CSARRDYGYTF.